Following are 4 T cell receptor beta chains from one sample sequenced in a study of post-analysis software for immune sequencing data. Broader study findings: In patients, about five TRBV segments were more frequent than in controls, with TRBV5-6, TRBV5-1 and TRBV20-1 among them.

These receptors' antigens are unknown. Unique molecular identifiers were carried by the TCR beta cDNA libraries. A single record per CDR3 protein comes from TCRdb applying MiXCR to the PCR reads. Among 740,000 or so distinct CDR3 sequences listed, approximately 57% were seen once. The sample comprised blood. Receptor source: a girl aged 10 to 17 with multiple sclerosis.

V gene TRBV5-1 combines with J gene TRBJ2-7; 10 positions agree with TRBD1. The V gene end was trimmed by 0 bases and the J gene end by 5 bases; junction bases not matched to a gene: 5. The CDR3 loop spans 15 amino acids. Germline CDR1 and CDR2: SGHRS and YFSETQ. CDR3 coding DNA: TGCGCCAGCAGCTTGGGGACAGGGGGATCCCACGAGCAGTACTTC. It codes for CASSLGTGGSHEQYF.

The chain combines TRBV10-3 with TRBJ2-1; the match to TRBD2 covers 10 bases. Trimming cost V 0 bases and J 8 bases; bases outside gene matches: 13. The germline V gene encodes CDR1 ENHRY and CDR2 SYGVKD. This CDR3 spans 18 amino acids. DNA for the CDR3: TGTGCCATCAGTGAGTCGAGAGCGGGAGGGCCTAGTTTAGATGAGCAGTTCTTC. As protein: CAISESRAGGPSLDEQFF.

The gene calls are TRBV15 and TRBJ1-2; 7 nucleotides match TRBD1. The CDR3 sequence is 14 residues long. Germline CDR1 is LNHNV and CDR2 is YYDKDF (reference sequence). V dropped 1 base and J dropped 6; count of bases not matched to a gene: 5. The DNA for the CDR3 is TGTGCCACCAGCAGAGCCCGACAGGGCGATGGCTACACCTTC. Translated: CATSRARQGDGYTF.

CDR3 in DNA: TGCAGTGCTAGCATATGGCCTAGCGGGGGGGAGACCCAGTACTTC. Protein product: CSASIWPSGGETQYF. The chain joins TRBV20-1 to TRBJ2-5; 11 positions agree with TRBD2. This CDR3 has 15 residues. After removal of 3 bases from V and 5 bases from J, the junction contained 8 bases not matched to a gene. Germline assignment: CDR1 DFQATT and CDR2 SNEGSKA (reference sequence).